The 5 T cell receptor beta chains listed next were all sequenced from one sample in a study of neurological immune-mediated disorders. Each CDR3 protein is one row after TCRdb ran MiXCR on the 5' RACE reads. The sample carries tens of thousands of distinct CDR3 sequences, about 3.8% recorded once. The sample was PBMCs. The receptors were gathered from a man in his 60s with multiple sclerosis.

This clonotype was found many times. J is TRBJ1-2 and V is TRBV28; 9 bases agree with TRBD1. J gave up 4 bases and V 5 bases, and 2 bases lay outside the gene matches. Germline V gene lookup returns CDR1 MDHEN and CDR2 SYDVKM. The CDR3 consists of 13 residues. The CDR3 bases are TGTGCCAGCAGTGGACAGGGGATCTATGGCTACACCTTC. Amino acid sequence: CASSGQGIYGYTF.

This clonotype was seen many times. The chain carries TRBV20-1 and TRBJ2-1; D perhaps matches TRBD1 (7 bases). The CDR3 sequence is 16 residues long. Trimming pared 3 bases from V and 3 bases from J, leaving 18 bases between. Germline CDR1 and CDR2: DFQATT and SNEGSKA (reference sequence). The CDR3 spells CSASRDGGGRYNEQFF. The CDR3 DNA reads TGCAGTGCTAGCCGGGACGGAGGGGGCCGCTACAATGAGCAGTTCTTC.

This clonotype appeared many times. The chain combines TRBV24-1 with TRBJ2-5, with 9 bases that match TRBD2. Germline CDR1 and CDR2: KGHDR and SFDVKD. The CDR3 is made up of 14 amino acids. J gave up 5 bases and V 4 bases, and 4 bases lay outside the gene matches. CDR3 amino acids: CATSDLGLAETQYF. CDR3 in DNA: TGTGCCACCAGTGACCTGGGACTAGCCGAGACCCAGTACTTC.

This clonotype came up many times. V and J are TRBV7-9 and TRBJ1-2; D remains unclear. Trimming removed 11 bases from V and 8 bases from J, with 18 bases in between. In germline, CDR1 is SEHNR, CDR2 FQNEAQ (reference sequence). There are 12 residues in the CDR3. The CDR3 reads CASEEADMGYTF. The CDR3 DNA sequence: TGTGCCTCCGAGGAGGCTGATATGGGCTACACCTTC. The entire variable domain, with the rest obtained from reference TRBV7-9 and TRBJ1-2, is as follows: DTGVSQNPRHKITKRGQNVTFRCDPISEHNRLYWYRQTLGQGPEFLTYFQNEAQLEKSRLLSDRFSAERPKGSFSTLEIQRTEQGDSAMYLCASEEADMGYTFGSGTRLTVV.

This clonotype occurred many times. V gene TRBV3-1 combines with J gene TRBJ2-7, with a weak D call TRBD2 (6 bases). V was shortened by 4 bases and J by 3 bases, with 16 bases between the two germline ends. The CDR3 length is 15 residues. Germline V lookup: CDR1 LGHDT, CDR2 YNNKEL (reference sequence). CDR3 in DNA: TGTGCCAGCAGCCTAGACGGGCGGGACGTCTACGAGCAGTACTTC. This codes for CASSLDGRDVYEQYF.